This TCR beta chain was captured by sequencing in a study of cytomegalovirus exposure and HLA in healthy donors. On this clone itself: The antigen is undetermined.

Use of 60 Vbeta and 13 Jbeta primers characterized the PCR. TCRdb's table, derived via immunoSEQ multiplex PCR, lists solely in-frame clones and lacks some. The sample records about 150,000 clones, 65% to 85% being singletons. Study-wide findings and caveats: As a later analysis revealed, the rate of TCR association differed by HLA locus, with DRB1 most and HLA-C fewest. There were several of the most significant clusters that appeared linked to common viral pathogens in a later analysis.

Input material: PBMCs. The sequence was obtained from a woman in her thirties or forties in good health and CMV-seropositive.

The CDR3 is CASSPPGQGNEKLFF. In DNA form, the CDR3 reads TGTGCCAGCTCACCGCCTGGACAGGGAAATGAAAAACTGTTTTTT. The genes are TRBV18 and TRBJ1-4; 8 bases are shared with TRBD1. The CDR3 has 15 amino acids. Germline V CDR1 and CDR2: KGHSH, LQKENI. V lost 3 bases and J lost 5; bases outside the gene matches: 5.